This is a list of T cell receptor beta chains from one sample in a study of graft-versus-host responses after intestinal transplantation. For these TCRs, the target antigens are not known. Assay: immunoSEQ multiplex PCR; the TCRdb copy retains only in-frame clones and omits some. The data show tens of thousands of clones, with around nine tenths seen just once and roughly 0.35% held by the top ten. The sample was unstimulated CD4+ T cells sorted from spleen or lymph node cells, taken before intestinal transplant. These receptors were collected from a human donor who received an intestinal transplant. CDR3s include the opening cysteine and the closing phenylalanine or tryptophan. The D gene is left open where the match is weak. Rows may omit the clone size; those that give it use once, few, many or a size class.

clone size	D gene	V gene	J gene	CDR3 protein	CDR3 DNA
NA	TRBD2	TRBV11-2	TRBJ2-1	CASKVAGDIYNEQFF	TGTGCCAGCAAGGTAGCGGGAGATATCTACAATGAGCAGTTCTTC
NA	NA	TRBV4-2	TRBJ1-2	CASSDTWTAGGRYGYTF	TGTGCCAGCAGCGACACGTGGACAGCGGGAGGTCGGTATGGCTACACCTTC
NA	TRBD1	TRBV16	TRBJ1-2	CASSQGTGGKVGYTF	TGTGCCAGCAGCCAAGGAACAGGGGGCAAAGTTGGCTACACCTTC
NA	TRBD2	TRBV5-5	TRBJ2-7	CASSPTSGRIAYEQYF	TGTGCCAGCAGCCCGACTAGCGGGAGAATCGCCTACGAGCAGTACTTC
once	TRBD1	TRBV28	TRBJ2-1	CASSSQGTAFYNEQFF	TGTGCCAGCAGTTCACAAGGGACAGCCTTTTACAATGAGCAGTTCTTC
NA	NA	TRBV30	TRBJ2-1	CAWRRVGVSSYNEQFF	TGTGCCTGGCGAAGGGTAGGGGTCAGCTCCTACAATGAGCAGTTCTTC
NA	TRBD2	TRBV10-1	TRBJ2-1	CASSESRLAGGHYNEQFF	TGCGCCAGCAGTGAGTCGAGGCTAGCGGGGGGGCACTACAATGAGCAGTTCTTC
NA	TRBD2	TRBV28	TRBJ2-1	CASAGGGYNEQFF	TGTGCCAGCGCGGGAGGGGGATACAATGAGCAGTTCTTC
NA	TRBD2	TRBV11-2	TRBJ2-2	CASSLSGGASGELFF	TGTGCCAGCAGCCTAAGCGGGGGGGCTAGCGGGGAGCTGTTTTTT
NA	NA	TRBV5-1	TRBJ1-1	CASRANSNMNTEAFF	TGCGCCAGCAGGGCCAACAGTAACATGAACACTGAAGCTTTCTTT
few	NA	TRBV5-1	TRBJ1-3	CASSDRLGSGNTIYF	TGCGCCAGCAGCGACAGGTTAGGGTCTGGAAACACCATATATTTT
NA	NA	TRBV6-1	TRBJ2-3	CASRFLATADTQYF	TGTGCCAGCAGGTTCCTTGCGACAGCAGATACGCAGTATTTT
NA	TRBD2	TRBV7-9	TRBJ2-2	CASSSVFGLAGGVAGELFF	TGTGCCAGCAGCTCCGTCTTCGGACTAGCGGGAGGAGTTGCCGGGGAGCTGTTTTTT
NA	TRBD1	TRBV6-1	TRBJ2-3	CASSPRTGGRDTQYF	TGTGCCAGCAGTCCTCGGACAGGCGGCCGTGATACGCAGTATTTT
few	NA	TRBV11-2	TRBJ2-7	CASSLGEGGRVYEQYF	TGTGCCAGCAGCTTAGGGGAGGGGGGCAGGGTCTACGAGCAGTACTTC
NA	NA	TRBV5-1	TRBJ2-3	CASSLAERGTQYF	TGCGCCAGCAGCTTGGCCGAGAGAGGTACGCAGTATTTT
NA	TRBD1	TRBV30	TRBJ1-2	CAWSRDRGLGYTF	TGTGCCTGGAGTAGGGACAGGGGGCTCGGCTACACCTTC
NA	NA	TRBV5-1	TRBJ2-5	CASSLGVRGSGSQETQYF	TGCGCCAGCAGCTTGGGGGTGCGAGGTAGCGGATCCCAAGAGACCCAGTACTTC
NA	TRBD1	TRBV6-5	TRBJ2-7	CASSSGQVRYF	TGTGCCAGCAGTTCGGGACAGGTGAGATACTTC
NA	TRBD2	TRBV2	TRBJ2-3	CASSEGAGEADTQYF	TGTGCCAGCAGTGAAGGCGCGGGAGAGGCAGATACGCAGTATTTT
once	NA	TRBV7-8	TRBJ2-7	CASSLAESLGEQYF	TGTGCCAGCAGCTTAGCAGAATCCCTAGGCGAGCAGTACTTC
few	NA	TRBV29-1	TRBJ1-2	CSASTGLTYGYTF	TGCAGCGCGTCGACAGGCCTAACCTATGGCTACACCTTC
few	NA	TRBV29-1	TRBJ2-3	CSPSDTQYF	TGCAGCCCGAGTGATACGCAGTATTTT
NA	NA	TRBV18	TRBJ2-7	CASSPSIGVRAYEQYF	TGTGCCAGCTCACCATCTATCGGGGTAAGGGCCTACGAGCAGTACTTC
NA	TRBD2	TRBV4-2	TRBJ2-1	CASSQESLAGGNNEQFF	TGTGCCAGCAGCCAAGAATCCCTAGCGGGGGGGAACAATGAGCAGTTCTTC
NA	NA	TRBV18	TRBJ2-7	CASSPRAARQGQYF	TGTGCCAGCTCACCAAGGGCAGCCCGCCAGGGGCAGTACTTC
NA	TRBD2	TRBV5-1	TRBJ2-5	CASSLGGASGAQETQYF	TGCGCCAGCAGCTTGGGGGGGGCTAGCGGGGCCCAAGAGACCCAGTACTTC
NA	TRBD1	TRBV7-6	TRBJ2-3	CASSRTGLRTDTQYF	TGTGCCAGCAGCCGGACAGGGTTGCGCACAGATACGCAGTATTTT
few	TRBD1	TRBV9	TRBJ1-1	CASSPQGQMNTEAFF	TGTGCCAGCAGCCCTCAGGGACAGATGAACACTGAAGCTTTCTTT
NA	TRBD1	TRBV5-1	TRBJ2-7	CASSRTGTGVTEQYF	TGCGCCAGCAGCAGAACCGGGACAGGGGTTACCGAGCAGTACTTC
NA	NA	TRBV9	TRBJ1-2	CASSVEPVANYGYTF	TGTGCCAGCAGCGTAGAACCCGTAGCTAACTATGGCTACACCTTC
NA	NA	TRBV2	TRBJ2-1	CAPGGAYNEQFF	TGTGCGCCGGGGGGCGCCTACAATGAGCAGTTCTTC
NA	NA	TRBV27	TRBJ1-1	CASRTYSDRTTSEAFF	TGTGCCAGCAGGACTTATTCGGACAGAACAACGAGCGAAGCTTTCTTT
NA	NA	TRBV6-1	TRBJ2-5	CASSELAETQYF	TGTGCCAGCAGTGAATTAGCCGAGACCCAGTACTTC
NA	NA	TRBV18	TRBJ2-7	CASSLRGGYEQYF	TGTGCCAGCTCACTCAGGGGCGGGTACGAGCAGTACTTC
few	NA	TRBV29-1	TRBJ1-2	CSVEDRRGNYGYTF	TGCAGCGTTGAAGATCGGAGGGGCAACTATGGCTACACCTTC
NA	TRBD1	TRBV6-6	TRBJ1-5	CASSAMAGGQPQHF	TGTGCCAGCAGTGCGATGGCAGGGGGGCAGCCCCAGCATTTT
NA	NA	TRBV28	TRBJ2-3	CASSLPKPTGSTDTQYF	TGTGCCAGCAGTTTACCAAAGCCTACAGGGTCCACAGATACGCAGTATTTT
NA	TRBD1	TRBV19	TRBJ1-5	CASSIAAGGGNQPQHF	TGTGCCAGTAGTATCGCCGCAGGGGGTGGCAATCAGCCCCAGCATTTT
NA	NA	TRBV7-9	TRBJ1-6	CASSLLGSGAGRSSPLHF	TGTGCCAGCAGCTTGCTCGGCTCTGGAGCCGGTCGCAGTTCACCCCTCCACTTT
NA	NA	TRBV2	TRBJ2-3	CASRRRDTQYF	TGTGCCAGCAGAAGGAGGGATACGCAGTATTTT
NA	NA	TRBV6-5	TRBJ1-5	CASSLTGYSNQPQHF	TGTGCCAGCTCTCTTACAGGATATAGCAATCAGCCCCAGCATTTT
NA	TRBD2	TRBV15	TRBJ2-1	CATSRSPSGKYNEQFF	TGTGCCACCAGCAGGTCTCCTAGCGGGAAGTACAATGAGCAGTTCTTC
NA	NA	TRBV9	TRBJ1-2	CASSVDGVVGGYTF	TGTGCCAGCAGCGTAGACGGGGTGGTGGGAGGCTACACCTTC
NA	NA	TRBV27	TRBJ2-7	CASSSTYEQYF	TGTGCCAGCAGCTCAACTTACGAGCAGTACTTC